The rows below give T cell receptor beta chains drawn from one sample of a study of shared clonotypes between healthy human individuals. Only in-frame clones appear in the TCRdb table, and some are missing; sequencing was by immunoSEQ multiplex PCR. The sample includes some 2.1 million clones, approximately 95% of them seen just once. Sequenced input: naive CD4+ T cells sorted from blood. The receptors were sampled from a man between 18 and 29 years old in good health. CDR3s include the opening cysteine and the closing phenylalanine or tryptophan. The order of the fields is D gene, J gene, V gene, clone size, CDR3 protein, CDR3 DNA. A D gene is named only where the DNA matches it firmly. Where a row states a size, it is once, few, many or the class of an expanded clone; other rows omit it.

TRBD1 TRBJ2-5 TRBV5-1 - CASSLVSGGQETQYF TGCGCCAGCAGCTTGGTTTCAGGGGGACAAGAGACCCAGTACTTC
TRBD2 TRBJ2-3 TRBV10-3 - CAISESAGGYTDTQYF TGTGCCATCAGTGAGTCGGCGGGGGGGTACACAGATACGCAGTATTTT
- TRBJ2-7 TRBV7-2 - CASSLGGGQYF TGTGCCAGCAGCTTAGGAGGGGGGCAGTACTTC
- TRBJ2-1 TRBV25-1 - CASKAGTSYNEQFF TGTGCCAGCAAGGCCGGGACCTCCTACAATGAGCAGTTCTTC
TRBD2 TRBJ2-7 TRBV5-1 - CASSLATSGRAYEQYF TGCGCCAGCAGCTTGGCCACTAGCGGGAGGGCCTACGAGCAGTACTTC
- TRBJ2-7 TRBV7-2 once CASSLGSYEQYF TGTGCCAGCAGCTTAGGCAGTTACGAGCAGTACTTC
- TRBJ1-5 TRBV6-5 - CASSRGRDQPQHF TGTGCCAGCAGTCGGGGGCGGGATCAGCCCCAGCATTTT
- TRBJ1-1 TRBV12-5 - CASGLAPKQGLPTGTEAFF TGTGCTAGTGGTTTGGCCCCTAAGCAGGGCTTGCCCACGGGCACTGAAGCTTTCTTT
- TRBJ1-5 TRBV10-2 - CASIYQPQHF TGCGCCAGCATATATCAGCCCCAGCATTTT
- TRBJ1-3 TRBV5-1 - CASSYWDTSSSGNTIYF TGCGCCAGCAGCTATTGGGACACCTCTTCCTCTGGAAACACCATATATTTT